Listed here is a single T cell receptor (beta chain). The antigen remains undetermined. This entry belongs to a study of post-analysis software for immune sequencing data. About the study: Included among the disease courses, which were recorded for the cohort, were relapsing-remitting, secondary progressive and progressive-relapsing multiple sclerosis. Study findings and constraints: The five TRBV segments detected at higher frequency in patients than in controls included TRBV5-6, TRBV5-1 and TRBV20-1. Controls had significantly higher normalized Chao1 diversity than multiple sclerosis patients. When the samples were clustered directly with F measure, those that had been prepared in the same batch showed strong co-clustering.

V gave up 4 bases and J gave up 1 base, with 5 bases separating them. This CDR3 is 13 amino acids long. The germline gives CDR1 LNHNV, CDR2 YYDKDF (reference sequence). Built from TCR beta cDNA, the libraries had unique molecular identifiers in them. TCRdb redid the calling of the PCR reads with MiXCR, one entry per CDR3 protein. The data hold approximately 570,000 distinct CDR3 sequences, with roughly 46% observed a single time. The chain uses TRBV15 and TRBJ1-5; no clear D. Sequences were obtained from blood. This clonotype originated in a girl aged 5-17 years with multiple sclerosis. The CDR3 region is CATSTRSNQPQHF. Here the CDR3 DNA reads TGTGCCACCAGCACGAGGAGCAATCAGCCCCAGCATTTT.